Following are 3 T cell receptor beta chains from one sample sequenced in a study of monozygotic twins with inflammatory bowel disease. Reanalyzing the 5' RACE reads, TCRdb keeps one entry per CDR3 protein, without DNA. The repertoire table contains 110,000 to 150,000 distinct CDR3 sequences. Input material: blood. These receptors were taken from a human donor with ulcerative colitis or Crohn's disease, or a healthy co-twin of an affected twin (not recorded which).

The V and J genes are TRBV6-5 and TRBJ2-1; TCRdb proposes TRBD2, but this gene call is untestable without DNA. The CDR3 is 15 amino acids. CDR1 and CDR2 (germline): MNHEY, SVGAGI. The CDR3 is CASSYVGGPSWEQFF.

This sequence joins TRBV10-3 and TRBJ2-1; the TCRdb call, TRBD2, lacks DNA for checking. From germline, CDR1 is ENHRY and CDR2 SYGVKD. The CDR3 length is 15 residues. The CDR3: CAIIASASSYNEQFF.

The V gene is TRBV12-5, the J gene TRBJ1-6. The CDR3 contains 17 residues. Germline CDR1 LGHNT, CDR2 FRNRAP. The CDR3 reads CAATDSQGINGNSPLHF.